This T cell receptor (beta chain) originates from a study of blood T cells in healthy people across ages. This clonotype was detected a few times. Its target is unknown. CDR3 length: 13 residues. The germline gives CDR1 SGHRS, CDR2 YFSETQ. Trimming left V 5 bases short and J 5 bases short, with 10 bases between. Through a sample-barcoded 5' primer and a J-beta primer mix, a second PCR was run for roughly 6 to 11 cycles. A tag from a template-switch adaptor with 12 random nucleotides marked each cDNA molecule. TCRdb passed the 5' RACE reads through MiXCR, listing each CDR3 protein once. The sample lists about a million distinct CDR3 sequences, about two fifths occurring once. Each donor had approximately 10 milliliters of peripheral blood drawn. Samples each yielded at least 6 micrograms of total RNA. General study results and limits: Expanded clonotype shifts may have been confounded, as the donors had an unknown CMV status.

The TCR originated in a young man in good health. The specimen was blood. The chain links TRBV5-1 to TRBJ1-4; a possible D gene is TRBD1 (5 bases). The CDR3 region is CASRGDPNEKLFF. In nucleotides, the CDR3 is TGCGCCAGCAGGGGGGATCCCAATGAAAAACTGTTTTTT.